This is a list of T cell receptor beta chains from one sample in a study of radiation and T cells in renal cell carcinoma. TCRdb's copy holds only in-frame clones and misses some; the assay was immunoSEQ multiplex PCR. Of about 15,000 clones listed, around 65% were seen once; the top ten hold roughly a quarter. The sample in question was tumor tissue, obtained from a patient whose treatment included radiotherapy and nephrectomy. The receptors derive from a woman aged 70 to 79 with renal cell carcinoma. The CDR3 runs from the conserved cysteine through the conserved F or W. Each record gives: D gene, clone size, J gene, V gene, CDR3 protein, CDR3 DNA. A D gene is named only where the DNA matches it firmly. Clone sizes are given selectively: once, few, many, or a class where the clone is expanded.

D: .
size: few
J: TRBJ1-2
V: TRBV15
CDR3: CATSRGRNYGYTF
DNA: TGTGCCACCAGCAGGGGCAGGAACTATGGCTACACCTTC

D: .
size: .
J: TRBJ2-5
V: TRBV10-1
CDR3: CASSSQGSETQYF
DNA: TGCGCCAGCAGCTCACAGGGTTCGGAGACCCAGTACTTC

D: .
size: medium-sized
J: TRBJ2-7
V: TRBV27
CDR3: CASSSTVAGEQYF
DNA: TGTGCCAGCAGTTCGACGGTAGCCGGGGAGCAGTACTTC

D: .
size: many
J: TRBJ1-1
V: TRBV19
CDR3: CASSIGTETTEAFF
DNA: TGTGCCAGTAGTATAGGGACAGAAACCACTGAAGCTTTCTTT

D: TRBD2
size: .
J: TRBJ2-7
V: TRBV7-8
CDR3: CASSLGGGEQYF
DNA: TGTGCCAGCAGCTTAGGGGGGGGAGAGCAGTACTTC

D: TRBD1
size: .
J: TRBJ2-5
V: TRBV6-6
CDR3: CASSINRDRGETQYF
DNA: TGTGCCAGCAGCATAAACCGGGACAGGGGGGAGACCCAGTACTTC

D: .
size: few
J: TRBJ1-1
V: TRBV7-8
CDR3: CASSWFESTEAFF
DNA: TGTGCCAGCAGCTGGTTCGAGAGCACTGAAGCTTTCTTT

D: TRBD1
size: .
J: TRBJ2-7
V: TRBV6-1
CDR3: CASSELQGAGGTYEQYF
DNA: TGTGCCAGCAGTGAACTTCAGGGGGCAGGGGGCACTTACGAGCAGTACTTC

D: TRBD2
size: once
J: TRBJ2-2
V: TRBV7-2
CDR3: CASSLEPGGGTGELFF
DNA: TGTGCCAGCAGCTTAGAACCGGGAGGCGGCACCGGGGAGCTGTTTTTT

D: .
size: .
J: TRBJ2-3
V: TRBV29-1
CDR3: CSVATGDTQYF
DNA: TGCAGCGTTGCAACAGGGGATACGCAGTATTTT

D: .
size: few
J: TRBJ1-2
V: TRBV7-9
CDR3: CASSPDANYGYTF
DNA: TGTGCCAGCAGCCCGGACGCCAACTATGGCTACACCTTC

D: TRBD1
size: few
J: TRBJ2-1
V: TRBV10-2
CDR3: CASGPGQGINEQFF
DNA: TGCGCCAGCGGGCCGGGACAGGGGATTAATGAGCAGTTCTTC

D: .
size: .
J: TRBJ2-7
V: TRBV5-1
CDR3: CASRWDHSYEQYF
DNA: TGCGCCAGCAGATGGGACCATTCCTACGAGCAGTACTTC

D: .
size: .
J: TRBJ2-2
V: TRBV5-3
CDR3: CARSFPRARAYTGELFF
DNA: TGTGCCAGAAGCTTCCCCCGGGCCAGGGCTTATACCGGGGAGCTGTTTTTT

D: TRBD1
size: .
J: TRBJ2-7
V: TRBV27
CDR3: CASSINRDRVEQYF
DNA: TGTGCCAGCAGTATTAACCGGGACAGGGTCGAGCAGTACTTC

D: .
size: .
J: TRBJ1-4
V: TRBV5-5
CDR3: CASSPRTSPIKFF
DNA: TGTGCCAGCAGCCCCCGTACGAGCCCAATCAAGTTTTTT

D: .
size: .
J: TRBJ2-5
V: TRBV6-5
CDR3: CASSSGSGVETQYF
DNA: TGTGCCAGCAGTTCCGGCTCGGGAGTAGAGACCCAGTACTTC

D: .
size: .
J: TRBJ2-3
V: TRBV5-1
CDR3: CASRPEGVTDTQYF
DNA: TGCGCCAGCAGACCTGAGGGGGTCACAGATACGCAGTATTTT

D: TRBD1
size: .
J: TRBJ1-3
V: TRBV6-1
CDR3: CASSEGQGGNTIYF
DNA: TGTGCCAGCAGTGAGGGACAGGGTGGAAACACCATATATTTT

D: .
size: .
J: TRBJ1-2
V: TRBV7-2
CDR3: CASSADLASYTF
DNA: TGTGCCAGCAGCGCCGACCTAGCCAGCTACACCTTC

D: .
size: many
J: TRBJ1-1
V: TRBV7-9
CDR3: CASSPQTEAFF
DNA: TGTGCCAGCAGCCCCCAGACAGAAGCTTTCTTT

D: .
size: once
J: TRBJ2-3
V: TRBV5-1
CDR3: CASSLSGVSTDTQYF
DNA: TGCGCCAGCAGCTTAAGCGGCGTAAGCACAGATACGCAGTATTTT

D: .
size: few
J: TRBJ2-5
V: TRBV19
CDR3: CASSGTGQETQYF
DNA: TGTGCCAGTAGTGGAACGGGACAAGAGACCCAGTACTTC

D: TRBD2
size: .
J: TRBJ2-1
V: TRBV4-1
CDR3: CASSQETSGTYNEQFF
DNA: TGCGCCAGCAGCCAAGAGACTAGCGGGACCTACAATGAGCAGTTCTTC

D: .
size: few
J: TRBJ2-7
V: TRBV2
CDR3: CASKEGASEQYF
DNA: TGTGCCAGCAAGGAAGGGGCCAGCGAGCAGTACTTC

D: .
size: .
J: TRBJ1-5
V: TRBV5-1
CDR3: CASSLRPSEQPQHF
DNA: TGCGCCAGCAGCCTCCGCCCGTCGGAGCAGCCCCAGCATTTT

D: .
size: .
J: TRBJ1-3
V: TRBV18
CDR3: CASSRVRGSGNTIYF
DNA: TGTGCCAGCTCACGGGTCCGGGGATCAGGAAACACCATATATTTT